This T cell receptor beta chain was recorded in a study of cytomegalovirus exposure and HLA in healthy donors. This clone is a singleton in its sample. Primers for the PCR totalled 60 Vbeta and 13 Jbeta. Method: immunoSEQ multiplex PCR; TCRdb's copy keeps in-frame clones and lacks some. Counted here are about 170,000 clones, 75% to 85% occurring once; the ten biggest clones make up about 0.8%. V dropped 3 bases and J dropped 2 bases, with 13 bases sitting between them. The CDR3 runs 14 residues. Germline-derived CDR1 and CDR2 are SQVTM and ANQGSEA. The clonotype originates from a female donor in good health and CMV-seronegative. The sample was PBMCs. The chain uses TRBV29-1 and TRBJ1-1; D possibly corresponds to TRBD1 (6 bases). Here the CDR3 DNA reads TGCAGCGTTGAGGTCGGACAGCTAAACACTGAAGCTTTCTTT. Translated: CSVEVGQLNTEAFF.